One and the same sample provided the 5 T cell receptor beta chains below, sequenced in a study of cytomegalovirus exposure and HLA in healthy donors (dated by TCRdb to 2017 to 2019). The library was built by means of the immunoSEQ multiplex PCR assay. The source is immuneACCESS, and TCRdb retained only in-frame sequences with V and J called. Part of the clones is not carried over; for the studies checked, unresolved V genes explain less than half of this, and the remainder is unexplained. Present in this sample are 250,000 to 300,000 clones, 90% of which were seen just once. Of the sample, 0.3% to 0.4% falls within the top ten clones. The sequencing input was PBMCs. These receptor sequences come from a woman between 18 and 29 years old in good health and CMV-seronegative.

The chain is built from TRBV10-2 and TRBJ2-7, with 8 bases fitting TRBD1. The CDR3 length is 14 residues. V trimming: 7 bases; J trimming: 3 bases; junction bases outside the gene matches: 8. Germline V CDR1 and CDR2: WSHSY, SAAADI. CDR3 DNA sequence: TGCGCCAGCAACGGCAGGGGGCCGGGCTACGAGCAGTACTTC. Its translation: CASNGRGPGYEQYF.

The CDR3, as DNA: TGCGCCAGCAGCCAAGGTTTGCTAGCGGGGACGAACACCGGGGAGCTGTTTTTT. Protein: CASSQGLLAGTNTGELFF. The V and J genes are TRBV4-1 and TRBJ2-2, with 9 nucleotides matching TRBD2. V dropped 1 base and J dropped 0; count of bases not matched to a gene: 6. The germline CDR1 and CDR2 sequences are MGHRA and YSYEKL. The CDR3 is 18 amino acids.

In DNA form, the CDR3 reads TGTGCCAGCAGCCTTCCCTTTGCGGGGAGCTCCTACGAGCAGTACTTC. Its protein is CASSLPFAGSSYEQYF. The rearrangement uses TRBV11-2 and TRBJ2-7, with D perhaps matching TRBD2 (6 bases). V lost 5 bases and J lost 0, with 17 bases in between. This CDR3 spans 16 amino acids. Germline CDR1 reads SGHAT; CDR2 reads FQNNGV.

The chain links TRBV19 to TRBJ1-5; possible D gene TRBD1, 6 bases. The CDR3 contains 16 residues. Between the trimmed V and J ends, which lost 4 bases and 0 bases, there was a span of 13 bases. Germline-derived CDR1 and CDR2 are LNHDA and SQIVND (reference sequence). The CDR3 DNA is TGTGCCAGTAGTACTTCAGGGGCCTTTAGCAATCAGCCCCAGCATTTT. Amino acids: CASSTSGAFSNQPQHF.

This chain uses TRBV7-8 with TRBJ1-1; possible D gene TRBD1, 5 bases. Trimming took off 1 base at V and 1 base at J, with 10 bases between the two ends. This CDR3 is 15 amino acids long. Germline CDR1 and CDR2: SGHVS and FQNEAQ. The CDR3 loop reads CASSLVQGGNTEAFF. The DNA of the CDR3 is TGTGCCAGCAGCTTAGTGCAGGGAGGGAACACTGAAGCTTTCTTT.